This T cell receptor (beta chain) was documented in a study of T cells after yellow fever vaccination. TCRdb called the 5' RACE reads again in MiXCR, with one record for every CDR3 protein. The table has just under 600,000 distinct CDR3 sequences, roughly 14% seen once; the top ten hold more than 13%. The CDR3 consists of 12 residues. V shed 3 bases and J shed 10 bases, with 12 bases lying between them. CDR1 and CDR2 from the germline V gene are SQVTM and ANQGSEA. This clonotype has only a few counts. This clonotype was obtained from a man aged 30 to 39 who received the YFV17D yellow fever vaccine. The V call is TRBV29-1, the J call TRBJ1-4; the D gene is possibly TRBD1 (6 bases). The specimen was PBMCs, collected on the day of the yellow fever booster vaccination. Here the CDR3 reads CSVDRGSGKLFF. The DNA of the CDR3 is TGCAGCGTTGACAGGGGTTCAGGAAAACTGTTTTTT.